Presented here are 8 T cell receptor beta chains from one specimen sequenced in a study of blood T cell repertoires in COVID-19. Some clones are missing from TCRdb's copy, which holds only in-frame ones; the method was immunoSEQ multiplex PCR. The table shows 210,000 or so clones, with 65% to 90% occurring only once. The sample comprised peripheral blood. These receptors originate from a man aged 50 or older with COVID-19, enrolled during active disease.

This clone was seen once. CDR3 nucleotide sequence: TGTGCCAGCAGCCGCTCGGACAGGATGAACACTGAAGCTTTCTTT. Translating it yields CASSRSDRMNTEAFF. This chain uses TRBV3-1 (or the pseudogene TRBV3-2) with TRBJ1-1; 7 bases fit TRBD1. Germline-derived CDR1 and CDR2 are LGHDT and YNNKEL (reference sequence). CDR3 length: 15 residues. The J segment lost 0 bases and the V segment lost 4 bases, leaving 5 bases of the junction unmatched.

By sample fraction, this clone is medium-sized. J is TRBJ1-4 and V is TRBV7-9; 8 bases fit TRBD1. This CDR3 region has 14 residues. Trimming cost V 6 bases and J 5 bases; bases outside gene matches: 5. CDR1 SEHNR and CDR2 FQNEAQ come from the germline V gene (reference sequence). CDR3 bases: TGTGCCAGCAGTCCCGGGACAGGCAATGAAAAACTGTTTTTT. Translating it yields CASSPGTGNEKLFF.

The V and J genes are TRBV7-9 and TRBJ1-2; 8 bases line up with TRBD1. The CDR3 consists of 16 residues. V lost 4 bases, J lost 4 bases, and 11 bases stayed unmatched. The germline CDR1 and CDR2 sequences are SEHNR and FQNEAQ (reference sequence). CDR3 in DNA: TGTGCCAGCAGCTCCCGCGGGCAGGGGGCTGCCTATGGCTACACCTTC. Encoded protein: CASSSRGQGAAYGYTF.

This clone was counted a single time. This chain joins TRBV27 and TRBJ2-2, with D perhaps matching TRBD1 (5 bases). This CDR3 is 15 amino acids long. Germline CDR1 reads MNHEY; CDR2 reads SMNVEV (reference sequence). Trimming cost V 7 bases and J 4 bases, with 16 bases left between them. The CDR3 loop is CASTSSGFGTGELFF. CDR3 nucleotides: TGTGCCAGCACCTCCTCAGGGTTCGGCACCGGGGAGCTGTTTTTT.

J is TRBJ2-2 and V is TRBV12-5; D perhaps matches TRBD1 (6 bases). V was cut by 4 bases and J by 7 bases, with 10 bases left in between. CDR3 length: 13 amino acids. CDR1 is LGHNT and CDR2 is FRNRAP in the germline V gene. The CDR3 reads CASGSGANGELFF. Written as DNA, the CDR3 is TGTGCTAGTGGTTCAGGGGCGAACGGGGAGCTGTTTTTT.

The V gene is TRBV19, the J gene TRBJ2-2; the match to TRBD1 covers 11 bases. The ends lost 6 bases at V and 3 bases at J; junction bases unmatched: 6. The length of the CDR3 is 16 residues. The germline gives CDR1 LNHDA, CDR2 SQIVND (reference sequence). CDR3 region: CASRPPGQGDTGELFF. The CDR3 DNA sequence: TGTGCCAGTAGACCGCCGGGACAGGGGGACACCGGGGAGCTGTTTTTT.

The chain carries TRBV7-3 and TRBJ2-6; D is ambiguous. V lost 6 bases to trimming and J lost 0 bases, with 9 bases between them. Germline V CDR1 and CDR2: SGHTA, FQGTGA. The CDR3 contains 15 residues. In nucleotides, the CDR3 is TGTGCCAGCAGTTCCGTTATCTCTGGGGCCAACGTCCTGACTTTC. This sequence encodes CASSSVISGANVLTF.

The V and J genes are TRBV7-3 and TRBJ2-3, with 11 bases lining up with TRBD2. Trimming removed 5 bases from V and 5 bases from J; junction bases left unmatched: 3. CDR1 and CDR2 from the germline V gene are SGHTA and FQGTGA. The CDR3 spans 14 residues. CDR3 in DNA: TGTGCCAGCAGCGAACTAGCGGGGGAAGATACGCAGTATTTT. Its protein is CASSELAGEDTQYF.